A selection of T cell receptor beta chains follows, all from one sample in a study of identical twins. Using its own MiXCR run on the 5' RACE reads, TCRdb lists one record per CDR3 protein. The top ten hold 4% to 5.5% of the sample, which has over 600,000 distinct CDR3 sequences, around 21% seen once. This same sample was also part of a study on T cells expressing NK-cell markers.

The material sequenced was PBMCs. These receptors were obtained from a woman between 18 and 29 years old in good health. CDR3s include the opening cysteine and the closing phenylalanine or tryptophan. D genes are given only for firm matches. Only part of the rows carry a size: once, few, many, or a class if the clone is expanded.

abundance: -; d_gene: -; j_gene: TRBJ2-3; v_gene: TRBV5-4; CDR3aa: CASSAVRGSTDTQYF; CDR3nt: TGTGCCAGCAGCGCGGTCCGGGGTAGCACAGATACGCAGTATTTT
abundance: many; d_gene: -; j_gene: TRBJ1-2; v_gene: TRBV27; CDR3aa: CASSLRGAYGYTF; CDR3nt: TGTGCCAGCAGTTTACGGGGGGCCTATGGCTACACCTTC
abundance: few; d_gene: -; j_gene: TRBJ2-7; v_gene: TRBV29-1; CDR3aa: CSVRQVSSYEQYF; CDR3nt: TGCAGCGTCAGACAGGTTTCCTCCTACGAGCAGTACTTC
abundance: few; d_gene: -; j_gene: TRBJ2-3; v_gene: TRBV20-1; CDR3aa: CSARGDGTRGDTQYF; CDR3nt: TGCAGTGCTAGGGGAGACGGGACACGAGGAGATACGCAGTATTTT
abundance: -; d_gene: TRBD2; j_gene: TRBJ2-2; v_gene: TRBV2; CDR3aa: CASSVGLAGYTGELFF; CDR3nt: TGTGCCAGCAGTGTGGGTCTAGCGGGTTACACCGGGGAGCTGTTTTTT
abundance: few; d_gene: -; j_gene: TRBJ2-3; v_gene: TRBV20-1; CDR3aa: CSASGGGGVADTQYF; CDR3nt: TGCAGTGCTTCAGGGGGCGGGGGAGTGGCAGATACGCAGTATTTT
abundance: -; d_gene: -; j_gene: TRBJ2-1; v_gene: TRBV13; CDR3aa: CASSLGVPGRSSYNEQFF; CDR3nt: TGTGCCAGCAGCTTAGGTGTACCGGGTCGGAGCTCCTACAATGAGCAGTTCTTC
abundance: -; d_gene: TRBD2; j_gene: TRBJ2-1; v_gene: TRBV27; CDR3aa: CASRHSGGQGFF; CDR3nt: TGTGCCAGCAGACATAGCGGGGGTCAGGGGTTCTTC
abundance: few; d_gene: TRBD2; j_gene: TRBJ2-3; v_gene: TRBV3-1; CDR3aa: CASSRAGGPTDTQYF; CDR3nt: TGTGCCAGCAGCCGCGCGGGGGGTCCCACAGATACGCAGTATTTT
abundance: -; d_gene: -; j_gene: TRBJ1-2; v_gene: TRBV19; CDR3aa: CASSIADSRAGYTF; CDR3nt: TGTGCCAGTAGTATAGCCGACAGCCGCGCCGGCTACACCTTC
abundance: few; d_gene: -; j_gene: TRBJ1-5; v_gene: TRBV19; CDR3aa: CASIPQGTLRDQPQHF; CDR3nt: TGTGCCAGTATTCCCCAGGGGACCCTAAGGGATCAGCCCCAGCATTTT
abundance: -; d_gene: -; j_gene: TRBJ2-7; v_gene: TRBV10-3; CDR3aa: CAISEPGEQYF; CDR3nt: TGTGCCATCAGTGAGCCGGGGGAGCAGTACTTC
abundance: -; d_gene: TRBD2; j_gene: TRBJ2-1; v_gene: TRBV27; CDR3aa: CASSFPGWASGKTYNEQFF; CDR3nt: TGTGCCAGCAGTTTCCCGGGTTGGGCTAGCGGGAAGACCTACAATGAGCAGTTCTTC
abundance: few; d_gene: -; j_gene: TRBJ1-1; v_gene: TRBV5-1; CDR3aa: CASSLGPRQGNTEAFF; CDR3nt: TGCGCCAGCAGCTTGGGGCCGCGCCAGGGGAACACTGAAGCTTTCTTT
abundance: few; d_gene: -; j_gene: TRBJ2-1; v_gene: TRBV5-1; CDR3aa: CASRVGESNEQFF; CDR3nt: TGCGCCAGCAGGGTGGGGGAGTCGAATGAGCAGTTCTTC
abundance: few; d_gene: -; j_gene: TRBJ2-7; v_gene: TRBV23-1; CDR3aa: CASSYRAASYEQYF; CDR3nt: TGCGCCAGCAGTTACCGTGCGGCTTCCTACGAGCAGTACTTC
abundance: -; d_gene: TRBD2; j_gene: TRBJ2-2; v_gene: TRBV4-3; CDR3aa: CASSQHLGLAEAGTGELFF; CDR3nt: TGCGCCAGCAGCCAACATCTGGGACTAGCGGAGGCGGGCACCGGGGAGCTGTTTTTT
abundance: -; d_gene: -; j_gene: TRBJ1-6; v_gene: TRBV20-1; CDR3aa: CSAPEGSYNSPLHF; CDR3nt: TGCAGTGCCCCGGAGGGCTCCTATAATTCACCCCTCCACTTT
abundance: few; d_gene: TRBD2; j_gene: TRBJ2-1; v_gene: TRBV12-3/TRBV12-4; CDR3aa: CASVIGTSDEQFF; CDR3nt: TGTGCCAGCGTTATAGGGACTAGCGATGAGCAGTTCTTC
abundance: -; d_gene: TRBD1; j_gene: TRBJ1-2; v_gene: TRBV9; CDR3aa: CASSAETGTGYGYTF; CDR3nt: TGTGCCAGCAGCGCCGAAACCGGGACAGGGTATGGCTACACCTTC
abundance: -; d_gene: TRBD1; j_gene: TRBJ1-1; v_gene: TRBV5-1; CDR3aa: CASGGQGHQISEAFF; CDR3nt: TGCGCCAGCGGTGGACAGGGGCATCAGATCAGTGAAGCTTTCTTT
abundance: few; d_gene: -; j_gene: TRBJ1-5; v_gene: TRBV7-2; CDR3aa: CASSPARGAGQPQHF; CDR3nt: TGTGCCAGCAGCCCCGCTCGGGGGGCCGGTCAGCCCCAGCATTTT
abundance: few; d_gene: TRBD2; j_gene: TRBJ2-3; v_gene: TRBV20-1; CDR3aa: CSAPTGGGTDTQYF; CDR3nt: TGCAGTGCTCCGACGGGGGGGGGGACAGATACGCAGTATTTT
abundance: few; d_gene: -; j_gene: TRBJ1-2; v_gene: TRBV6-5; CDR3aa: CASSYSLTGSGYTF; CDR3nt: TGTGCCAGCAGTTACTCGCTAACAGGGAGCGGCTACACCTTC
abundance: many; d_gene: -; j_gene: TRBJ1-2; v_gene: TRBV12-3/TRBV12-4; CDR3aa: CASSFQTDFYGYTF; CDR3nt: TGTGCCAGCAGTTTCCAGACAGACTTCTATGGCTACACCTTC
abundance: many; d_gene: -; j_gene: TRBJ2-3; v_gene: TRBV20-1; CDR3aa: CSAPYSFRADTQYF; CDR3nt: TGCAGTGCTCCATACTCCTTTCGCGCAGATACGCAGTATTTT
abundance: -; d_gene: -; j_gene: TRBJ1-1; v_gene: TRBV20-1; CDR3aa: CSARDPYTEAFF; CDR3nt: TGCAGTGCTAGAGATCCGTACACTGAAGCTTTCTTT
abundance: -; d_gene: -; j_gene: TRBJ2-5; v_gene: TRBV6-4; CDR3aa: CASSVNVQETQYF; CDR3nt: TGTGCCAGCAGTGTTAATGTTCAAGAGACCCAGTACTTC
abundance: -; d_gene: -; j_gene: TRBJ1-5; v_gene: TRBV6-5; CDR3aa: CASSYLGPLSNQPQHF; CDR3nt: TGTGCCAGCAGTTACCTCGGACCCCTTAGCAATCAGCCCCAGCATTTT
abundance: few; d_gene: TRBD2; j_gene: TRBJ2-1; v_gene: TRBV12-3/TRBV12-4; CDR3aa: CASSSGRSSYNEQFF; CDR3nt: TGTGCCAGCAGCAGCGGGAGGAGCTCCTACAATGAGCAGTTCTTC
abundance: -; d_gene: -; j_gene: TRBJ2-4; v_gene: TRBV6-1; CDR3aa: CASSQGWVAAKNIQYF; CDR3nt: TGTGCCAGCAGTCAGGGCTGGGTAGCGGCCAAAAACATTCAGTACTTC
abundance: many; d_gene: TRBD1; j_gene: TRBJ1-2; v_gene: TRBV29-1; CDR3aa: CSVPGGTVSYGYTF; CDR3nt: TGCAGCGTGCCGGGCGGGACAGTTAGCTATGGCTACACCTTC
abundance: few; d_gene: -; j_gene: TRBJ2-2; v_gene: TRBV9; CDR3aa: CASSANTGIGELFF; CDR3nt: TGTGCCAGCAGCGCAAATACAGGGATCGGGGAGCTGTTTTTT
abundance: -; d_gene: -; j_gene: TRBJ2-1; v_gene: TRBV9; CDR3aa: CASSGRAQFF; CDR3nt: TGTGCCAGCAGCGGCAGGGCGCAGTTCTTC
abundance: -; d_gene: TRBD2; j_gene: TRBJ2-7; v_gene: TRBV29-1; CDR3aa: CSVEGLAGSLSSYEQYF; CDR3nt: TGCAGCGTTGAAGGGCTAGCGGGGAGTTTAAGCTCCTACGAGCAGTACTTC
abundance: few; d_gene: -; j_gene: TRBJ2-5; v_gene: TRBV20-1; CDR3aa: CSAPGQLTYDAAQYF; CDR3nt: TGCAGTGCTCCCGGCCAACTTACCTATGATGCGGCCCAGTACTTC
abundance: few; d_gene: TRBD1; j_gene: TRBJ1-1; v_gene: TRBV5-5; CDR3aa: CASSLAWQGAYSNTEAFF; CDR3nt: TGTGCCAGCAGCTTGGCCTGGCAGGGGGCTTATTCGAACACTGAAGCTTTCTTT
abundance: -; d_gene: TRBD2; j_gene: TRBJ2-5; v_gene: TRBV7-8; CDR3aa: CASSLPRGGPSVRETQYF; CDR3nt: TGTGCCAGCAGCTTACCTCGGGGAGGGCCTTCGGTGAGGGAGACCCAGTACTTC
abundance: -; d_gene: -; j_gene: TRBJ2-5; v_gene: TRBV18; CDR3aa: CASSPDTLRETQYF; CDR3nt: TGTGCCAGCTCACCTGACACTCTGAGGGAGACCCAGTACTTC
abundance: few; d_gene: TRBD1; j_gene: TRBJ1-5; v_gene: TRBV7-8; CDR3aa: CASSLAGSGTGVHQPQHF; CDR3nt: TGTGCCAGCAGCTTAGCCGGATCCGGGACAGGCGTCCATCAGCCCCAGCATTTT
abundance: -; d_gene: TRBD2; j_gene: TRBJ2-5; v_gene: TRBV20-1; CDR3aa: CSAAGTSQETQYF; CDR3nt: TGCAGTGCAGCCGGGACTAGCCAAGAGACCCAGTACTTC
abundance: once; d_gene: -; j_gene: TRBJ1-1; v_gene: TRBV10-2; CDR3aa: CASSIISDTEAFF; CDR3nt: TGCGCCAGCAGTATAATATCGGACACTGAAGCTTTCTTT
abundance: few; d_gene: TRBD2; j_gene: TRBJ2-2; v_gene: TRBV20-1; CDR3aa: CSARDYRTRSIGELFF; CDR3nt: TGCAGTGCTAGGGATTATAGGACTAGAAGCATCGGGGAGCTGTTTTTT
abundance: -; d_gene: -; j_gene: TRBJ2-7; v_gene: TRBV20-1; CDR3aa: CSAPDDTAGAQPYEQYF; CDR3nt: TGCAGTGCCCCCGACGATACCGCAGGAGCCCAACCCTACGAGCAGTACTTC
abundance: few; d_gene: -; j_gene: TRBJ1-2; v_gene: TRBV6-1; CDR3aa: CASMSTVNSRGYTF; CDR3nt: TGTGCCAGCATGTCGACAGTTAATAGCCGTGGCTACACCTTC
abundance: -; d_gene: -; j_gene: TRBJ2-7; v_gene: TRBV7-9; CDR3aa: CASSLVHYEQYF; CDR3nt: TGTGCCAGCAGCTTAGTGCACTACGAGCAGTACTTC
abundance: few; d_gene: TRBD2; j_gene: TRBJ2-1; v_gene: TRBV14; CDR3aa: CASSHLGTSALVGQFF; CDR3nt: TGTGCCAGCAGCCATCTAGGGACTAGCGCCCTGGTCGGGCAGTTCTTC
abundance: -; d_gene: TRBD2; j_gene: TRBJ2-1; v_gene: TRBV12-3/TRBV12-4; CDR3aa: CASSRRLAGEYEQFF; CDR3nt: TGTGCCAGCAGTAGAAGACTAGCGGGAGAGTATGAGCAGTTCTTC